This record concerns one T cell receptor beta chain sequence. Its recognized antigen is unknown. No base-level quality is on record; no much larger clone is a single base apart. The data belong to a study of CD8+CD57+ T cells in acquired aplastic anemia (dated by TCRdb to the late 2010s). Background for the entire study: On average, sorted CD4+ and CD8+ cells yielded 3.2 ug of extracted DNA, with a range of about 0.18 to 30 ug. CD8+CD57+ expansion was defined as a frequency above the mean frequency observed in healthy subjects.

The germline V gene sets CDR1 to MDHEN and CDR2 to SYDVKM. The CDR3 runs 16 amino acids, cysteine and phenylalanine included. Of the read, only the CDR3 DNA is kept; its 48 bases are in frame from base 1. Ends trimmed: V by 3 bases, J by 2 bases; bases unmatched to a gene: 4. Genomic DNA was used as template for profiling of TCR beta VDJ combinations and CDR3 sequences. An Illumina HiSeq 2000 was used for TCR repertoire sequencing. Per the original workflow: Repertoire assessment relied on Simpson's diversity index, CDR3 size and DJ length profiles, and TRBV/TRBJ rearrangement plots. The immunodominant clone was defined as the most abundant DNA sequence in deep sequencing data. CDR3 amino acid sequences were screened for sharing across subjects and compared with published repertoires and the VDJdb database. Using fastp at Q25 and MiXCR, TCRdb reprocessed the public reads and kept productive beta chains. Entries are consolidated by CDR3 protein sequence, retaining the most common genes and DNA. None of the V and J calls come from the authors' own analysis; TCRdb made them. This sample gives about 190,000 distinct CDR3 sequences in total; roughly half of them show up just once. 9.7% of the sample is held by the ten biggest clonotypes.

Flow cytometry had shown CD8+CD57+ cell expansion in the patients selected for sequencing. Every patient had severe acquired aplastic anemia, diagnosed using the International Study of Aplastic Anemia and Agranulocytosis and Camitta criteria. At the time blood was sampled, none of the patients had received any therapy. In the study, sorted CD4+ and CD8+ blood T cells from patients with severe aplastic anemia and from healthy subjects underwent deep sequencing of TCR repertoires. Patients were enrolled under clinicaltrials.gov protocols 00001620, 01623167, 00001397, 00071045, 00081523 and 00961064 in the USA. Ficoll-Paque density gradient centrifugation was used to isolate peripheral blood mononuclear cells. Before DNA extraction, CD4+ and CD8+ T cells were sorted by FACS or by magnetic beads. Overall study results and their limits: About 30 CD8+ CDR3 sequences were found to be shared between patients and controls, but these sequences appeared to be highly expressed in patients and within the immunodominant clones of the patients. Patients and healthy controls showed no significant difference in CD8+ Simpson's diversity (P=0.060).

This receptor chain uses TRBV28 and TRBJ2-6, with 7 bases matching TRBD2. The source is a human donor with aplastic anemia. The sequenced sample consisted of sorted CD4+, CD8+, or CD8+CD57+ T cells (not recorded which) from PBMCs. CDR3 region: CASSLGGPAGANVLTF. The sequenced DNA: TGTGCCAGCAGTTTGGGAGGGCCCGCTGGGGCCAACGTCCTGACTTTC.